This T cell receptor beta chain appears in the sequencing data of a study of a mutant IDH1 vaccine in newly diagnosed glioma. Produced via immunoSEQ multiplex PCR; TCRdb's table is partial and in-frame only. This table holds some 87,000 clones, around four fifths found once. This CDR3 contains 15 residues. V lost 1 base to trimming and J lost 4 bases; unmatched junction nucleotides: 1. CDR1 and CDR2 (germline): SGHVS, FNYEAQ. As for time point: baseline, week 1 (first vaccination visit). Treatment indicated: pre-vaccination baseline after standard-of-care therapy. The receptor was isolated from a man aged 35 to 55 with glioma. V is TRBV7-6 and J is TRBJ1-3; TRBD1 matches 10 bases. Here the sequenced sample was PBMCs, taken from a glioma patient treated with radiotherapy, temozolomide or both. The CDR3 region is CASSLGQGAGNTIYF. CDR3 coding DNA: TGTGCCAGCAGCTTAGGACAGGGGGCGGGAAACACCATATATTTT.